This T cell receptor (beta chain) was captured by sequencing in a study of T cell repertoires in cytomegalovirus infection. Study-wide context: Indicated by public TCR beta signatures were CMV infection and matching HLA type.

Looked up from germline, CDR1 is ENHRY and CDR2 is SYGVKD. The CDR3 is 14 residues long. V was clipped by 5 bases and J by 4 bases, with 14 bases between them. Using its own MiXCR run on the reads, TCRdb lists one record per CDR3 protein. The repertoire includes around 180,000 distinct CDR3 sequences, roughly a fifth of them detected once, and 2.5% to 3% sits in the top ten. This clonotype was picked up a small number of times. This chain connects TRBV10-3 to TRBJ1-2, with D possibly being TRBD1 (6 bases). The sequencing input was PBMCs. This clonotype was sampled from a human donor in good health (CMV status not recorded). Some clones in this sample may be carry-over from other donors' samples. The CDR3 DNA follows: TGTGCCATCAGTCAACAGGGAGAAGGCTATGGCTACACCTTC. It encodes CAISQQGEGYGYTF.